The rows below give T cell receptor beta chains drawn from one sample of a study of identical twins. Using its own MiXCR run on the 5' RACE reads, TCRdb lists one record per CDR3 protein. The table records under 300,000 distinct CDR3 sequences, about 13% of them present only once. This same sample was also taken into another study, of yellow fever vaccine responses in identical twins.

The specimen sequenced was memory (CD45RO+) T cells sorted from blood. The receptors were sampled from a woman aged 18 to 35 in good health. Each CDR3 is given with its conserved first and last residue. Fields, in order: clone size, CDR3 length, J gene, V gene, D gene, CDR3 DNA, CDR3 protein. The D gene is left open where the match is weak. Expanded clones get a size class; other rows say once, few or many, or leave the size out.

>few|17|TRBJ2-5|TRBV18|NA
TGTGCCAGCTCCCACAAGATAAGGAGGCAAGAGCAAGAGACCCAGTACTTC
CASSHKIRRQEQETQYF
>NA|15|TRBJ2-2|TRBV25-1|TRBD1
TGTGCCAGCAGTAGAAACAGGGGTGGCACCGGGGAGCTGTTTTTT
CASSRNRGGTGELFF
>many|16|TRBJ2-1|TRBV10-3|NA
TGTGCCATCAGAAACCACGAACAGGGCTCCTACAATGAGCAGTTCTTC
CAIRNHEQGSYNEQFF
>few|16|TRBJ1-4|TRBV7-9|NA
TGTGCCAGCAGCTCCCAGAAGGCCGGGATGGGTGAAAAACTGTTTTTT
CASSSQKAGMGEKLFF
>NA|15|TRBJ2-1|TRBV4-3|NA
TGCGCCAGCAGCCAGGATGCAAGGACGGACAATGAGCAGTTCTTC
CASSQDARTDNEQFF
>many|15|TRBJ2-3|TRBV4-2|TRBD2
TGTGCCAGCAGCCAAGAGCGGGAGGGCCCAGATACGCAGTATTTT
CASSQEREGPDTQYF
>many|13|TRBJ1-5|TRBV27|TRBD1
TGTGCCTCTGGGGACAGGGACGGTCAGCCCCAGCATTTT
CASGDRDGQPQHF
>few|16|TRBJ2-3|TRBV29-1|NA
TGCAGCGTTAAACCAACCGGAGCCGGGGTTACAGATACGCAGTATTTT
CSVKPTGAGVTDTQYF
>few|11|TRBJ2-1|TRBV28|NA
TGTGCCAGCAGGGTAGTGGCTGAGCAGTTCTTC
CASRVVAEQFF
>few|14|TRBJ2-5|TRBV6-1|TRBD2
TGTGCCAGCAGTCCGGGGGGGCCGGGAGAGACCCAGTACTTC
CASSPGGPGETQYF
>NA|15|TRBJ2-7|TRBV20-1|NA
TGCAGTGCTAGAGATAGGAGGGACAGACTCTACGAGCAGTACTTC
CSARDRRDRLYEQYF
>many|19|TRBJ2-6|TRBV2|TRBD1
TGTGCCAGCAGGGCCCGGACAGGGGGATTGGTAACTGGGGCCAACGTCCTGACTTTC
CASRARTGGLVTGANVLTF
>few|16|TRBJ2-2|TRBV19|NA
TGTGCCAGCTCCCTAGGGTCGGAACCGAACACCGGGGAGCTGTTTTTT
CASSLGSEPNTGELFF
>few|22|TRBJ2-2|TRBV5-6|TRBD1
TGTGCCAGCAGCTCGACCGGTGGACAGGGCCCCGGGGGTTGGAGCTACACCGGGGAGCTGTTTTTT
CASSSTGGQGPGGWSYTGELFF
>many|15|TRBJ1-1|TRBV3-1|TRBD1
TGTGCCAGCAGCCAGGGTACAGGGGGCCGCACTGAAGCTTTCTTT
CASSQGTGGRTEAFF
>many|15|TRBJ2-3|TRBV29-1|NA
TGCAGCGTGACGGCCCAAACCACTAGCACAGATACGCAGTATTTT
CSVTAQTTSTDTQYF
>few|12|TRBJ2-7|TRBV6-5|TRBD1
TGTGCCAGCAGCAGGGGGACAGACGAGCAGTACTTC
CASSRGTDEQYF
>many|15|TRBJ1-4|TRBV5-1|TRBD1
TGCGCCAGCAGCTTACAGGGGGCCTGGAATGAAAAACTGTTTTTT
CASSLQGAWNEKLFF
>few|16|TRBJ2-1|TRBV19|TRBD2
TGTGCCAGTAGTACCCCCCAGCGGGGGGGCCGCAATGAGCAGTTCTTC
CASSTPQRGGRNEQFF
>NA|12|TRBJ2-5|TRBV10-3|NA
TGTGCCATCAGTGGGCAGCAAGAGACCCAGTACTTC
CAISGQQETQYF
>NA|16|TRBJ2-7|TRBV18|NA
TGTGCCAGCTCACCAAGTGGGGTAGTAGATCCCTACGAGCAGTACTTC
CASSPSGVVDPYEQYF
>many|17|TRBJ2-4|TRBV15|TRBD1
TGTGCCACCAGCAGAGACTGGGACAGCTCGGCCAAAAACATTCAGTACTTC
CATSRDWDSSAKNIQYF
>NA|15|TRBJ1-2|TRBV4-2|NA
TGTGCCAGCAGCCGGGACCGGGACGGTAACTATGGCTACACCTTC
CASSRDRDGNYGYTF
>NA|18|TRBJ2-6|TRBV11-1|TRBD1
TGTGCCAGCAGCTTGTCCGGGACAGTGAACTCTGGGGCCAACGTCCTGACTTTC
CASSLSGTVNSGANVLTF
>NA|13|TRBJ2-7|TRBV28|NA
TGTGCCAGCAGTCAGGCAGGCACCTACGAGCAGTACTTC
CASSQAGTYEQYF
>NA|15|TRBJ2-3|TRBV7-8|TRBD2
TGTGCCAGCAGCCTAATAGCGGGGGGCACAGATACGCAGTATTTT
CASSLIAGGTDTQYF
>few|16|TRBJ2-1|TRBV5-4|NA
TGTGCCAGCAGCAATAGGGACTTACTTTCCTACAATGAGCAGTTCTTC
CASSNRDLLSYNEQFF
>few|15|TRBJ2-3|TRBV6-1|NA
TGTGCCAGCAGTGAAGGGGGCGGTAGCACAGATACGCAGTATTTT
CASSEGGGSTDTQYF
>many|13|TRBJ2-7|TRBV5-1|TRBD1
TGCGCCAGCAGCTCCGGGACAGGGAACGAGCAGTACTTC
CASSSGTGNEQYF
>few|16|TRBJ2-5|TRBV7-2|TRBD1
TGTGCCAGCAGCTTGCACGGGACAGTCGGAGGAGAGACCCAGTACTTC
CASSLHGTVGGETQYF
>NA|15|TRBJ2-3|TRBV6-1|TRBD1
TGTGCCAGCAGTGACAACAGGGGGCGCACAGATACGCAGTATTTT
CASSDNRGRTDTQYF
>NA|14|TRBJ2-2|TRBV19|NA
TGTGCCAGTAGTTGGCAGGGTCGCACCGGGGAGCTGTTTTTT
CASSWQGRTGELFF
>many|11|TRBJ2-3|TRBV5-1|NA
TGCGCCAGCAGCTTAAAAGATACGCAGTATTTT
CASSLKDTQYF
>few|15|TRBJ2-1|TRBV5-1|NA
TGCGCCAGCATGGGCGTCTCTAGCTCCTACAATGAGCAGTTCTTC
CASMGVSSSYNEQFF
>NA|14|TRBJ2-4|TRBV15|NA
TGTGCCACCAGCAGAGTCCGGAGAAACGACATTCAGTACTTC
CATSRVRRNDIQYF
>NA|18|TRBJ2-6|TRBV28|NA
TGTGCCAGCAGTTCTACGGGCCTCCCGGTCCCTGGGGCCAACGTCCTGACTTTC
CASSSTGLPVPGANVLTF
>many|14|TRBJ1-2|TRBV12-3/TRBV12-4|TRBD1
TGTGCCAGCAGTTCCCTACAGGGGTTTGCGGGCTACACCTTC
CASSSLQGFAGYTF
>few|13|TRBJ1-5|TRBV28|TRBD1
TGTGCCAGCAGGCTTGGGGCAGGGACAGGGCAGCATTTT
CASRLGAGTGQHF
>NA|16|TRBJ2-1|TRBV2|TRBD2
TGTGCCAGCAGTGAAGCCTGGGTAGCGGGAGGCAATGAGCAGTTCTTC
CASSEAWVAGGNEQFF
>few|14|TRBJ2-2|TRBV2|TRBD1
TGTGCCAGCAGTGAAGCACAGGGGGTCGGGGAGCTGTTTTTT
CASSEAQGVGELFF
>NA|18|TRBJ2-2|TRBV2|TRBD2
TGTGCCAGCAGTAAATGGGGCAGCGGGGGGGCCGGAACCGGGGAGCTGTTTTTT
CASSKWGSGGAGTGELFF
>NA|15|TRBJ2-2|TRBV7-9|NA
TGTGCCAGCAGCCCACGAGCCCAGTACACCGGGGAGCTGTTTTTT
CASSPRAQYTGELFF
>many|16|TRBJ2-1|TRBV18|NA
TGTGCCAGCTCACCACGTGGGAGAGCGGTTTACGGTGAGCAGTTCTTC
CASSPRGRAVYGEQFF
>NA|13|TRBJ2-7|TRBV6-2/TRBV6-3|TRBD2
TGTGCCAGCAGACCGACTAGCGGTTACGAGCAGTACTTC
CASRPTSGYEQYF
>NA|15|TRBJ2-6|TRBV6-1|NA
TGTGCCAGCAGACTTCAGGCGATGTCGGCCAACGTCCTGACTTTC
CASRLQAMSANVLTF
>few|15|TRBJ2-3|TRBV29-1|TRBD1
TGCAGCGTTGATGGGTGGGACAGGGGCACAGATACGCAGTATTTT
CSVDGWDRGTDTQYF
>few|15|TRBJ2-2|TRBV2|NA
TGTGCCAGCAGATACGGACGGACGAACACCGGGGAGCTGTTTTTT
CASRYGRTNTGELFF
>NA|15|TRBJ2-7|TRBV15|NA
TGTGCCACCAGCAGAGACCATGGGAGCTCCTACGAGCAGTACTTC
CATSRDHGSSYEQYF
>few|13|TRBJ2-1|TRBV7-8|NA
TGTGCCAGCAGCTTACTCCTGGGAAATGAGCAGTTCTTC
CASSLLLGNEQFF
>few|16|TRBJ2-7|TRBV7-2|TRBD2
TGTGCCAGCGCCCAAGGGCTAGCGGGGGGTAAACACGAGCAGTACTTC
CASAQGLAGGKHEQYF
>many|13|TRBJ1-1|TRBV15|NA
TGTGCCACCAGCAGCGGGGTGGGTACTGAAGCTTTCTTT
CATSSGVGTEAFF
>NA|13|TRBJ1-2|TRBV12-3/TRBV12-4|NA
TGTGCCAGCAGCCGGGCCCTTAACTATGGCTACACCTTC
CASSRALNYGYTF
>NA|13|TRBJ2-2|TRBV25-1|NA
TGTGCCAGCAGTGAACATGACACCGGGGAGCTGTTTTTT
CASSEHDTGELFF
>few|15|TRBJ2-1|TRBV5-1|TRBD2
TGCGCCAGCAGCCCAACTAGCGGGGTTTACAATGAGCAGTTCTTC
CASSPTSGVYNEQFF